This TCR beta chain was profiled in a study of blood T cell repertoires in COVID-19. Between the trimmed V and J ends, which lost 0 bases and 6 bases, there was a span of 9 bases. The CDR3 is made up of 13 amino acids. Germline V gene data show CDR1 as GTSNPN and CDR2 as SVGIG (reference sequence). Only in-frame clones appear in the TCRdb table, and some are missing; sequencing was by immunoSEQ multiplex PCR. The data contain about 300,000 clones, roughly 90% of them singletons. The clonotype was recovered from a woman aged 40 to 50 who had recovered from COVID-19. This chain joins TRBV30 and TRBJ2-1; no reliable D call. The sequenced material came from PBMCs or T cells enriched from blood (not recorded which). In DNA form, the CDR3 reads TGTGCCTGGAGTGTCAACGGTCCCAATGAGCAGTTCTTC. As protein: CAWSVNGPNEQFF.